A single sample gave rise to the 23 T cell receptor beta chains below, sequenced in a study of blood T cell repertoires in COVID-19. Using immunoSEQ multiplex PCR, the repertoire was profiled, and TCRdb retains in-frame clones only, with some absent. The table includes fewer than 300,000 clones, 75% to 95% detected once. Sequenced input: peripheral blood. All receptors come from a person under 35 with COVID-19, enrolled during active disease.

Only a few counts were recorded for this clone. The rearrangement links TRBV5-1 to TRBJ2-2; 8 bases match TRBD1. This CDR3 has 15 residues. The germline V gene encodes CDR1 SGHRS and CDR2 YFSETQ. Unmatched junction bases numbered 2, after V lost 0 bases and J lost 4 bases. The CDR3 sequence: CASSLVTGGTGELFF. CDR3 coding DNA: TGCGCCAGCAGCTTGGTTACAGGGGGCACCGGGGAGCTGTTTTTT.

This sequence joins TRBV6-5 and TRBJ2-7; D unresolved. The CDR3 spans 13 residues. Germline CDR1 and CDR2: MNHEY and SVGAGI. V shed 8 bases and J shed 4 bases, with 15 bases lying between them. CDR3 sequence: CASGLSVGYEQYF. Here the CDR3 DNA reads TGTGCCAGCGGGCTTTCCGTGGGTTACGAGCAGTACTTC.

This chain joins TRBV7-2 and TRBJ2-7; 11 positions agree with TRBD2. CDR3 size: 17 residues. Per germline, CDR1 SGHTA and CDR2 FQGNSA. V lost 2 bases and J lost 7; bases outside the gene matches: 13. This CDR3 is CASSLSRASGRPGEQYF. CDR3 bases: TGTGCCAGCAGCTTATCCCGGGCTAGCGGGAGGCCAGGGGAGCAGTACTTC.

The chain employs TRBV5-4 and TRBJ1-1; 8 bases map to TRBD1. Germline V gene data show CDR1 as SGHNT and CDR2 as YYREEE (reference sequence). The CDR3 totals 14 residues. The junction had 7 bases not matched to a gene; V was cut back by 4 bases and J by 5 bases. The CDR3 bases are TGTGCCAGCAGCCCAGGACAGGGAAGAACTGAAGCTTTCTTT. Its protein product is CASSPGQGRTEAFF. The full variable domain, with the rest looked up from reference TRBV5-4 and TRBJ1-1, is ETGVTQSPTHLIKTRGQQVTLRCSSQSGHNTVSWYQQALGQGPQFIFQYYREEENGRGNFPPRFSGLQFPNYSSELNVNALELDDSALYLCASSPGQGRTEAFFGQGTRLTVV.

J is TRBJ1-4 and V is TRBV28; the D gene is possibly TRBD1 (5 bases). Trimming removed 5 bases from V and 8 bases from J, with 12 bases in between. The CDR3 is 13 amino acids. CDR1 is MDHEN and CDR2 is SYDVKM in the germline V gene. Written as DNA, the CDR3 is TGTGCCAGCAGTCCGACAGTTAAGGAAAAACTGTTTTTT. Its translation is CASSPTVKEKLFF.

V usage is TRBV6-1 and J usage is TRBJ2-7; TRBD2 aligns across 9 bases. There are 15 residues in the CDR3. Unmatched junction bases numbered 5, after V lost 1 base and J lost 4 bases. Germline V gene sequence: CDR1 MNHNS, CDR2 SASEGT. The CDR3 loop reads CASSEGSGSFYEQYF. The CDR3 DNA is TGTGCCAGCAGTGAAGGTAGCGGGAGTTTTTACGAGCAGTACTTC.

The J gene is TRBJ2-2, the V gene TRBV3-1 (or the pseudogene TRBV3-2), with a possible D match to TRBD1 (6 bases). Germline CDR1 and CDR2: LGHDT and YNNKEL (reference sequence). V was cut by 6 bases and J by 2 bases, with 19 bases left in between. The CDR3 has 17 residues. CDR3 in amino acids: CASSPKLRDKNTGELFF. The CDR3 bases are TGTGCCAGCAGTCCGAAACTCCGGGACAAAAACACCGGGGAGCTGTTTTTT.

The chain is built from TRBV28 and TRBJ2-7; 10 positions match TRBD1. This CDR3 region has 16 residues. The V gene end was trimmed by 7 bases and the J gene end by 5 bases; junction bases not matched to a gene: 14. Germline CDR1 MDHEN, CDR2 SYDVKM. In DNA, the CDR3 is TGTGCCAGCATTCCCCATCCGGGACAGGGGTCCCACGAGCAGTACTTC. Amino acids: CASIPHPGQGSHEQYF.

The CDR3 nucleotides are TGTGCCAGTATCATGGACAGGGGCCGTAACACTGAAGCTTTCTTT. It specifies CASIMDRGRNTEAFF. The V call is TRBV19, the J call TRBJ1-1; TRBD1 agrees at 9 bases. The germline V gene has CDR1 LNHDA and CDR2 SQIVND (reference sequence). The CDR3 is 15 residues long. The V gene end was trimmed by 7 bases and the J gene end by 2 bases; junction bases not matched to a gene: 8.

This chain links TRBV9 with TRBJ2-7, with TRBD2 identical over 8 bases. Germline CDR1 reads SGDLS; CDR2 reads YYNGEE. The CDR3 has 17 amino acids. V shed 5 bases and J 1 base; nucleotides not matched to a gene: 14. DNA of the CDR3: TGTGCCAGCAGTCCCCAAGGGGCGGGAGGCCTTTCCTACGAGCAGTACTTC. Translated, it gives CASSPQGAGGLSYEQYF.

The V call is TRBV7-2, the J call TRBJ2-5; D not resolved. This CDR3 contains 14 residues. Germline V lookup: CDR1 SGHTA, CDR2 FQGNSA. The V gene lost 2 bases and the J gene lost 1 base, with 8 bases spanning the gap. CDR3 residues: CASSLLPGQETQYF. The CDR3, as DNA: TGTGCCAGCAGCTTACTTCCGGGCCAAGAGACCCAGTACTTC. The complete variable domain, with remaining parts taken from reference TRBV7-2 and TRBJ2-5, reads GAGVSQSPSNKVTEKGKDVELRCDPISGHTALYWYRQSLGQGLEFLIYFQGNSAPDKSGLPSDRFSAERTGGSVSTLTIQRTQQEDSAVYLCASSLLPGQETQYFGPGTRLLVL.

The V gene is TRBV4-2, the J gene TRBJ2-3; a weak D match, TRBD2 (6 bases). CDR3 length equals 15 residues. V was trimmed by 4 bases and J by 1 base, leaving 12 bases between them. In germline, CDR1 is LGHNA, CDR2 YNFKEQ. The CDR3 protein is CASSPAERGTDTQYF. CDR3 DNA: TGTGCCAGCAGCCCTGCCGAGCGGGGCACAGATACGCAGTATTTT.

The chain has TRBV7-9 and TRBJ1-3, with a weak D call TRBD1 (5 bases). The germline gives CDR1 SEHNR, CDR2 FQNEAQ (reference sequence). V was pared by 4 bases and J by 0 bases, with 10 bases between. This CDR3 has 15 residues. Here the CDR3 reads CASSYRGLSGNTIYF. The CDR3 DNA is TGTGCCAGCAGCTATCGGGGACTCTCTGGAAACACCATATATTTT. Full variable domain (missing parts from reference TRBV7-9 and TRBJ1-3): DTGVSQNPRHKITKRGQNVTFRCDPISEHNRLYWYRQTLGQGPEFLTYFQNEAQLEKSRLLSDRFSAERPKGSFSTLEIQRTEQGDSAMYLCASSYRGLSGNTIYFGEGSWLTVV.

The genes are TRBV30 and TRBJ1-1; D not resolved. With 0 bases removed from V and 6 bases from J, the gap between germline ends came to 14 bases. The germline CDR1 and CDR2 sequences are GTSNPN and SVGIG (reference sequence). This CDR3 comprises 14 residues. The CDR3 reads CAWSVSREPAEAFF. The CDR3 coding sequence is TGTGCCTGGAGTGTAAGTAGGGAGCCGGCTGAAGCTTTCTTT.

This chain joins TRBV7-2 and TRBJ1-2; 7 nucleotides match TRBD1. This CDR3 is 16 amino acids long. The ends lost 2 bases at V and 4 bases at J; junction bases unmatched: 10. The V gene's germline CDR1 is SGHTA and CDR2 FQGNSA. The CDR3, as DNA: TGTGCCAGCAGCTTAAGCCAGGGGGTCCCCTTCTATGGCTACACCTTC. This translates into CASSLSQGVPFYGYTF.

This clone was picked up one time. The CDR3 nucleotides read TGCGCCAGCCGGGACTCCTACAATGAGCAGTTCTTC. Amino acid sequence: CASRDSYNEQFF. V is TRBV5-1 and J is TRBJ2-1; D is perhaps TRBD2 (5 bases). Trimming stripped 7 bases from V and 0 bases from J, with 5 bases between. The CDR3 is 12 residues long. The germline V gene has CDR1 SGHRS and CDR2 YFSETQ. Looking up the rest from reference TRBV5-1 and TRBJ2-1 gives the full variable domain: KAGVTQTPRYLIKTRGQQVTLSCSPISGHRSVSWYQQTPGQGLQFLFEYFSETQRNKGNFPGRFSGRQFSNSRSEMNVSTLELGDSALYLCASRDSYNEQFFGPGTRLTVL.

Here the CDR3 reads CASSQAPGLGQDEQFF. CDR3 nucleotides: TGCGCCAGCAGCCAAGCTCCGGGACTAGGTCAAGATGAGCAGTTCTTC. This chain joins TRBV4-3 and TRBJ2-1, with 8 positions matching TRBD2. The CDR3 is 16 amino acids. After removal of 1 base from V and 8 bases from J, the junction contained 10 bases not matched to a gene. The V gene's germline CDR1 is LGHNA and CDR2 YSLEER.

The chain carries TRBV4-1 and TRBJ2-7; the D gene is possibly TRBD1 (5 bases). The CDR3 is 15 residues long. Trimming left V 0 bases short and J 3 bases short, with 12 bases between. Germline loops: CDR1 MGHRA, CDR2 YSYEKL. In DNA, the CDR3 is TGCGCCAGCAGCCAAGATTGGGGCGGATACTACGAGCAGTACTTC. Its translation is CASSQDWGGYYEQYF.

V and J are TRBV7-2 and TRBJ2-7; D is possibly TRBD2 (5 bases). This CDR3 has 14 amino acids. The V gene's germline CDR1 is SGHTA and CDR2 FQGNSA. V lost 9 bases, J lost 0 bases, and 15 bases lay in between. The CDR3 spells CASTQYGDSYEQYF. The CDR3 DNA follows: TGTGCCAGTACCCAGTACGGGGACTCCTACGAGCAGTACTTC.

The chain couples TRBV11-2 to TRBJ2-2; TRBD2 matches at 12 bases. The CDR3 extends over 15 amino acids. The V and J ends lost 5 bases and 5 bases, in that order; junction bases with no gene match: 3. Germline V CDR1 and CDR2: SGHAT, FQNNGV. CDR3: CASSPGLAGTGELFF. CDR3 nucleotides: TGTGCCAGCAGCCCTGGACTAGCGGGAACCGGGGAGCTGTTTTTT.

This clone was observed at least ten times. The chain couples TRBV5-1 to TRBJ2-5; 7 bases agree with TRBD2. The ends lost 0 bases at V and 1 base at J; junction bases unmatched: 6. The CDR3 consists of 16 residues. The germline V gene has CDR1 SGHRS and CDR2 YFSETQ. The CDR3 sequence: CASSLVPSGLQETQYF. In DNA, the CDR3 is TGCGCCAGCAGCTTGGTTCCTAGCGGTCTCCAAGAGACCCAGTACTTC. The variable domain in full, completed from reference TRBV5-1 and TRBJ2-5, reads KAGVTQTPRYLIKTRGQQVTLSCSPISGHRSVSWYQQTPGQGLQFLFEYFSETQRNKGNFPGRFSGRQFSNSRSEMNVSTLELGDSALYLCASSLVPSGLQETQYFGPGTRLLVL.

This sequence joins TRBV7-6 and TRBJ2-5, with 8 bases lining up with TRBD1. The CDR3 covers 15 residues. The V gene's germline CDR1 is SGHVS and CDR2 FNYEAQ. V dropped 1 base and J dropped 5; count of bases not matched to a gene: 6. The CDR3 DNA sequence: TGTGCCAGCAGCTTAGGTCAGGGGGCCGGGGAGACCCAGTACTTC. Translating it yields CASSLGQGAGETQYF.

This chain links TRBV14 with TRBJ2-3; 13 bases fit TRBD2. CDR1 and CDR2 from the germline V gene are SGHDN and FVKESK. CDR3 size: 13 residues. Germline trimming cut 0 bases from V and 14 bases from J; bases unmatched to any gene: 2. CDR3 residues: CASSQELAGGMYF. The CDR3, as DNA: TGTGCCAGCAGCCAAGAACTAGCGGGAGGGATGTATTTT.